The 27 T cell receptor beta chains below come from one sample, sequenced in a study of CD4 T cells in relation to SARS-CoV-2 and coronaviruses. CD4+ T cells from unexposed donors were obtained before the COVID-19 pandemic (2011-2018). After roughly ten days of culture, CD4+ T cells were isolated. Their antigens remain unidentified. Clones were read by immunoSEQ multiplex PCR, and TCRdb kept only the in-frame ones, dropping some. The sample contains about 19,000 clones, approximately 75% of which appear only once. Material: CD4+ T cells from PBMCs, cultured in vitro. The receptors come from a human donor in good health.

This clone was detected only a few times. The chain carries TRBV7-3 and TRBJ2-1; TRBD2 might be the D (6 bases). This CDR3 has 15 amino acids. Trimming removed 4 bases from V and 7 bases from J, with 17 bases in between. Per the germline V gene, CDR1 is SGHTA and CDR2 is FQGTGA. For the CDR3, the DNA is TGTGCCAGCAGCTCCGGGACTCCCCCTTTAAATGAGCAGTTCTTC. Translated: CASSSGTPPLNEQFF.

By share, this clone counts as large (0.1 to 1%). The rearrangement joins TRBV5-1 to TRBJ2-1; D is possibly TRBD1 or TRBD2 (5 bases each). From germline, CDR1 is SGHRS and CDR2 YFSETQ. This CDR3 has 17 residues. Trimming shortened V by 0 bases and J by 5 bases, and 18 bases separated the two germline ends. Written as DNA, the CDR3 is TGCGCCAGCAGCTTGGCTTTATCTACGAGGGGAGACAATGAGCAGTTCTTC. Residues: CASSLALSTRGDNEQFF.

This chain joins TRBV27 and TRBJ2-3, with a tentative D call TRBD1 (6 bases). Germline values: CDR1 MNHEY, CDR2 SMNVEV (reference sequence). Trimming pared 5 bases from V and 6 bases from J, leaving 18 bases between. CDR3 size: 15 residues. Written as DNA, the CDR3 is TGTGCCAGCAGTCCTCAGGGGTGGGCCAGGGATACGCAGTATTTT. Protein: CASSPQGWARDTQYF.

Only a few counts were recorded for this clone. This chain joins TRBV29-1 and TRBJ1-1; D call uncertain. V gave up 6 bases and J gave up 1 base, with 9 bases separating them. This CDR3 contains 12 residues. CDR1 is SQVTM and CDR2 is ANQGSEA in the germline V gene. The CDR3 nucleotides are TGCAGCGTCTATGACGGGAACACTGAAGCTTTCTTT. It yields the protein CSVYDGNTEAFF.

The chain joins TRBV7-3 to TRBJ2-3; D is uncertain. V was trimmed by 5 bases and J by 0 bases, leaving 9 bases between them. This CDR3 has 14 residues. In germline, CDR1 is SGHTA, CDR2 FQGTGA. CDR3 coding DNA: TGTGCCAGCAGCCCTACCCATAGCACAGATACGCAGTATTTT. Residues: CASSPTHSTDTQYF. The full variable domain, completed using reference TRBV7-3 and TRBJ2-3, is GAGVSQTPSNKVTEKGKYVELRCDPISGHTALYWYRQSLGQGPEFLIYFQGTGAADDSGLPNDRFFAVRPEGSVSTLKIQRTERGDSAVYLCASSPTHSTDTQYFGPGTRLTVL.

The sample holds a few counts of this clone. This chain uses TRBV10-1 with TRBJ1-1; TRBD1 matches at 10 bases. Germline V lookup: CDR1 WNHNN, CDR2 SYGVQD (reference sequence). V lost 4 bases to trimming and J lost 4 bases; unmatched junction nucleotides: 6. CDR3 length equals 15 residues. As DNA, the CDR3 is TGCGCCAGCAGTGGGGACAGGGGACGTAGCACTGAAGCTTTCTTT. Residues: CASSGDRGRSTEAFF.

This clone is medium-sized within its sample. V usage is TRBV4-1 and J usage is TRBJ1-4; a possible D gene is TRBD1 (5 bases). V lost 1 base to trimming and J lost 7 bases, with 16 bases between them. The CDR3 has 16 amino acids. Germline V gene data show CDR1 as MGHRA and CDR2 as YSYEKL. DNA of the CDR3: TGCGCCAGCAGCCAAGGTTGGGGGGGATCGGGTGAAAAACTGTTTTTT. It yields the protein CASSQGWGGSGEKLFF.

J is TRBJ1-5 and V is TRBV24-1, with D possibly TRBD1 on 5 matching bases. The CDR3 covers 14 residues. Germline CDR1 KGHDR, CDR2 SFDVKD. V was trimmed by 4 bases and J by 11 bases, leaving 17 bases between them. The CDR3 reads CATSDTNSARAQHF. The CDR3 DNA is TGTGCCACCAGTGACACCAACAGTGCCAGGGCCCAGCATTTT.

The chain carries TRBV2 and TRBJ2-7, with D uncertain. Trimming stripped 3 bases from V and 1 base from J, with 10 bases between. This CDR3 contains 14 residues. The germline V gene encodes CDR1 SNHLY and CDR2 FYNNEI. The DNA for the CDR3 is TGTGCCAGCAGTGACGGTACTCTGTCCTACGAGCAGTACTTC. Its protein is CASSDGTLSYEQYF.

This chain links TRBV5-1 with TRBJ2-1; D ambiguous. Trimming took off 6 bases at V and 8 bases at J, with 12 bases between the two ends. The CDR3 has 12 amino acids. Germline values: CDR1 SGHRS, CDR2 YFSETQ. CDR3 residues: CASISGAHEQFF. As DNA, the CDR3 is TGCGCCAGCATCTCCGGCGCGCATGAGCAGTTCTTC.

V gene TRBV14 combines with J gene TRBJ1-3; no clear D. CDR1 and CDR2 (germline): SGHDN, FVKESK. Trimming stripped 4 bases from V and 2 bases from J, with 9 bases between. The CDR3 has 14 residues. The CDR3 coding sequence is TGTGCCAGCAGCCCGCTAGGGCCTGGAAACACCATATATTTT. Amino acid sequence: CASSPLGPGNTIYF.

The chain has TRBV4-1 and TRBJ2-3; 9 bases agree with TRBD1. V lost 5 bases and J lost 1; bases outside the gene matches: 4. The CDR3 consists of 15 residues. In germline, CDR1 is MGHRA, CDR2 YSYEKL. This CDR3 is CASSSRDRGTDTQYF. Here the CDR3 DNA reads TGCGCCAGCAGCAGCCGGGACAGGGGCACAGATACGCAGTATTTT.

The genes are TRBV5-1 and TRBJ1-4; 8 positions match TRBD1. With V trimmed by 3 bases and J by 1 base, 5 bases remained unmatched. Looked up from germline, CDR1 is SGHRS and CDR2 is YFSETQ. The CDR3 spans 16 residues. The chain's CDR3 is CASSSGQGQTNEKLFF. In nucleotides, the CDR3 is TGCGCCAGCAGCTCCGGACAGGGTCAAACTAATGAAAAACTGTTTTTT. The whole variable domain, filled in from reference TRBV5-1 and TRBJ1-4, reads KAGVTQTPRYLIKTRGQQVTLSCSPISGHRSVSWYQQTPGQGLQFLFEYFSETQRNKGNFPGRFSGRQFSNSRSEMNVSTLELGDSALYLCASSSGQGQTNEKLFFGSGTQLSVL.

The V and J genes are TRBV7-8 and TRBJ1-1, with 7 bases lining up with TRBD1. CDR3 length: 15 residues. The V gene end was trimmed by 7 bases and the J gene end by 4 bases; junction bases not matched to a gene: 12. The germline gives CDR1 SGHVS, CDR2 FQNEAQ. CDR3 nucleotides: TGTGCCAGCAAAGTCCGACAGGGCAGCTCCACTGAAGCTTTCTTT. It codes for CASKVRQGSSTEAFF.

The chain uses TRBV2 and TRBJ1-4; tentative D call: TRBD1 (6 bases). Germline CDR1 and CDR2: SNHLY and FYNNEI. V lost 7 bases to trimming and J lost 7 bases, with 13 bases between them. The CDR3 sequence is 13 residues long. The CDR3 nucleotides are TGTGCCAGCACGGGGACACTGGGTGAAAAACTGTTTTTT. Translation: CASTGTLGEKLFF.

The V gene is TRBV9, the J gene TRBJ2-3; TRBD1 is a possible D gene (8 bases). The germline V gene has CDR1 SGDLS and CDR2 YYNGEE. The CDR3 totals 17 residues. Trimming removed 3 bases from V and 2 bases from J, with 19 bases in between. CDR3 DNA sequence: TGTGCCAGCAGCGCCCTAATACAGGGGGGGAACACAGATACGCAGTATTTT. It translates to CASSALIQGGNTDTQYF.

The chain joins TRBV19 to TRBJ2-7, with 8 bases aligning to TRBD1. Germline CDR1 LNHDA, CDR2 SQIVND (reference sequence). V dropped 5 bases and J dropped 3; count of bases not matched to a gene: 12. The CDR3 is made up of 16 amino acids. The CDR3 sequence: CASSAGQVYAYYEQYF. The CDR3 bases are TGTGCCAGTAGTGCGGGACAGGTTTACGCTTACTACGAGCAGTACTTC.

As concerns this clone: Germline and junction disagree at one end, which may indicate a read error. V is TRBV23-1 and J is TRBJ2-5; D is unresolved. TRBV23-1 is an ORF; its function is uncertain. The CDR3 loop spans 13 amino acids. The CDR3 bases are TGCGCCAGCAGTCCTCGGACCTTTCTAACCCTGTACTTC. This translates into CASSPRTFLTLYF.

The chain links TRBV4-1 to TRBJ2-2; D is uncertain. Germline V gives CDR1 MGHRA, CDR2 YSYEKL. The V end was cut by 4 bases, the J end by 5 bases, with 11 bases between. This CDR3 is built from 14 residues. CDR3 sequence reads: CASSRPGGTGELFF. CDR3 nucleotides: TGCGCCAGCAGCCGTCCGGGTGGGACCGGGGAGCTGTTTTTT.

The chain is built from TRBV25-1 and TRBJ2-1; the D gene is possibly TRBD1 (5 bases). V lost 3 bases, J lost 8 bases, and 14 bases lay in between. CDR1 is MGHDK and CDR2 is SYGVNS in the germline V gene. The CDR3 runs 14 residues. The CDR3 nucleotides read TGTGCCAGCAGTGATATACCCAGGGTCGATGAGCAGTTCTTC. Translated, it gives CASSDIPRVDEQFF.

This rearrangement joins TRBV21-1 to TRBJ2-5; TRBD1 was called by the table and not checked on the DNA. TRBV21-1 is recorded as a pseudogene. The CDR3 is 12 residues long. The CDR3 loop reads CARTGGRETQYF. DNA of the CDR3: TGTGCCAGGACAGGGGGCCGGGAGACCCAGTACTTC.

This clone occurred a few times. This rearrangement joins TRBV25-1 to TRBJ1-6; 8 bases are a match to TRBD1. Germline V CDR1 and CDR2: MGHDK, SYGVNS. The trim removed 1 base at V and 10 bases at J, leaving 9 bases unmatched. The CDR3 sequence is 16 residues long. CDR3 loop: CASSESGGGGVSPLHF. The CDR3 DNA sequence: TGTGCCAGCAGTGAATCAGGGGGCGGTGGGGTCTCACCCCTCCACTTT.

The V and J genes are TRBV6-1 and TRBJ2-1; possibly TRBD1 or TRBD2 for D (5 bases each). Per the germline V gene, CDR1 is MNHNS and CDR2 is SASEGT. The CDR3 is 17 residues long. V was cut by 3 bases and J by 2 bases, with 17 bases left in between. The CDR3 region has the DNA TGTGCCAGCAGTGAGGACACCGGGGTGGGCGCCTACAATGAGCAGTTCTTC. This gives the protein CASSEDTGVGAYNEQFF.

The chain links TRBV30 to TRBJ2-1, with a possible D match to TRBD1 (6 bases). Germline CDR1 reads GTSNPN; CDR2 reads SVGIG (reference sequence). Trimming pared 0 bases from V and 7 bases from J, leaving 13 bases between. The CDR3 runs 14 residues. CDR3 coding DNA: TGTGCCTGGAGTGTAGGGCCTACAGGGAATGAGCAGTTCTTC. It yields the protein CAWSVGPTGNEQFF.

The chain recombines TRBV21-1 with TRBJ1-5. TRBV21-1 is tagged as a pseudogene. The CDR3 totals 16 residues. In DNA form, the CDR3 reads TGTGCCGGATACGGTCATGCTATTCGGAGCGGACAGCCCCAGCATTTT. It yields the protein CAGYGHAIRSGQPQHF.

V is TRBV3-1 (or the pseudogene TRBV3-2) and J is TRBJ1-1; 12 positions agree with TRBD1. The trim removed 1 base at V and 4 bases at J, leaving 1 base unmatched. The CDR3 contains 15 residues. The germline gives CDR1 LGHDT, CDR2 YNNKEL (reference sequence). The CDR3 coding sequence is TGTGCCAGCAGCCAAGGGGGACAGGGGGCCACTGAAGCTTTCTTT. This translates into CASSQGGQGATEAFF.

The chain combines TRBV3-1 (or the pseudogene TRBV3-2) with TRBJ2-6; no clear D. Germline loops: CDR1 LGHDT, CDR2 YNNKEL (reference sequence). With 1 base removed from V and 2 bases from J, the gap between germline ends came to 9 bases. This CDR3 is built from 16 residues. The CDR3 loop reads CASSQVRRTGANVLTF. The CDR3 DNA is TGTGCCAGCAGCCAAGTCCGTCGTACTGGGGCCAACGTCCTGACTTTC.